This entry features one T cell receptor beta chain sequence. Its antigen remains unknown. The entry originates in a study of T cell responses to AZD1222 COVID-19 vaccine. Only in-frame clones appear in the TCRdb table, and some are missing; sequencing was by immunoSEQ multiplex PCR. The repertoire holds about 100,000 clones, with roughly 89% as singletons. Study observations and caveats: Two AZD1222 administrations were followed by greater Spike-specific TCR breadth and depth. Scientists sampled the repertoires only once the peak T cell response had passed. At baseline, just 5 or 6 AZD1222 recipients tested seropositive. Spike-wide coverage was observed for vaccine-associated CD4 TCRs, with dominant responses at 160-218 and 743-854.

The receptor's source is an adult in good health. Specimen: peripheral blood, collected on day 0 of AZD1222 vaccination.

CDR3 residues: CASRQWGDNNEQFF. In DNA form, the CDR3 reads TGTGCCAGCAGACAGTGGGGTGACAACAATGAGCAGTTCTTC. J is TRBJ2-1 and V is TRBV27, with unresolved D. Deletions cut 6 bases from V and 5 bases from J, with 14 bases between. The CDR3 consists of 14 residues. CDR1 is MNHEY and CDR2 is SMNVEV in the germline V gene (reference sequence).